The 3 T cell receptor beta chains below were found in one sample sequenced in a study of shared clonotypes between healthy human individuals. Method: immunoSEQ multiplex PCR; TCRdb's copy keeps in-frame clones and lacks some. The data show roughly 1.5 million clones, with 95% to 99% seen just once and roughly 0.45% held by the top ten. Input material: naive CD4+ T cells sorted from blood. Sample subset: CD45RA+ positively selected. All receptors derive from a young man in good health.

This sequence joins TRBV6-5 and TRBJ2-1; D is ambiguous. From germline, CDR1 is MNHEY and CDR2 SVGAGI. The CDR3 length is 13 residues. The germline V and J ends were trimmed by 4 bases and 5 bases, with 9 bases remaining between them. CDR3 coding DNA: TGTGCCAGCAGTTTTCAGTGGGACAATGAGCAGTTCTTC. Translation: CASSFQWDNEQFF.

About this clone: At the DNA level, this CDR3 is encoded by other sequences in the same sample as well. V usage is TRBV28 and J usage is TRBJ1-5; possibly TRBD1 for D (5 bases). CDR3 length equals 15 residues. Germline V gene lookup returns CDR1 MDHEN and CDR2 SYDVKM. V gave up 3 bases and J gave up 2 bases, with 11 bases separating them. The CDR3: CASSLGGRGNQPQHF. For the CDR3, the DNA is TGTGCCAGCAGTTTGGGGGGGAGAGGCAATCAGCCCCAGCATTTT.

V gene TRBV7-9 combines with J gene TRBJ2-7, with 9 bases aligning to TRBD2. CDR3 length equals 14 residues. V lost 6 bases and J lost 5; bases outside the gene matches: 8. The germline CDR1 and CDR2 sequences are SEHNR and FQNEAQ (reference sequence). The CDR3 nucleotides are TGTGCCAGCAGTCGTAGCGGGAGTGTACACGAGCAGTACTTC. Translating gives CASSRSGSVHEQYF. The full variable domain, rest sourced from reference TRBV7-9 and TRBJ2-7, is DTGVSQNPRHKITKRGQNVTFRCDPISEHNRLYWYRQTLGQGPEFLTYFQNEAQLEKSRLLSDRFSAERPKGSFSTLEIQRTEQGDSAMYLCASSRSGSVHEQYFGPGTRLTVT.